This is a list of T cell receptor beta chains from one sample in a study of breast tumors, draining lymph nodes, adjacent tissues. TCRdb itself ran the multiplex PCR reads through MiXCR, one entry per CDR3 protein. The data show around 300,000 distinct CDR3 sequences, more than 30% seen once. The specimen was axillary lymph node tissue. All receptors derive from a female donor with breast cancer. Some clones in this sample may be carry-over from other donors' samples. Each CDR3 is given with its conserved first and last residue. D genes are given only for firm matches. Size is stated for part of the rows, as once, few or many counts, or as a class when the clone is expanded.

clone_size,j_call,v_call,d_call,cdr3_nt,cdr3_aa
many,TRBJ2-7,TRBV10-2,-,TGCGCCAGCACAGGGGGGAGGGCCCGAGAGCAGTACTTC,CASTGGRAREQYF
-,TRBJ1-1,TRBV9,-,TGTGCCAGCAGCGTAGGGTCATTGAGCGCTGAAGCTTTCTTT,CASSVGSLSAEAFF
few,TRBJ2-4,TRBV6-1,-,TGTGCCATAGCCAGGGGACCGAACATTCAGTACTTC,CAIARGPNIQYF
many,TRBJ1-2,TRBV12-3/TRBV12-4,-,TGTGCCAGCAGTTCGGGTTCGTATGGCTACACCTTC,CASSSGSYGYTF
-,TRBJ1-1,TRBV5-6,-,TGTGCCAGCAGCTTGAAGGGACGAATTGCTGAAGCTTTCTTT,CASSLKGRIAEAFF
many,TRBJ2-3,TRBV30,TRBD1,TGTGCCTGGAGTAAGGGACAGAACACAGATACGCAGTATTTT,CAWSKGQNTDTQYF
-,TRBJ2-7,TRBV27,TRBD2,TGTGCCAGCAGTTTCGCTCGGCCTAGCGGATCCTACGAGCAGTACTTC,CASSFARPSGSYEQYF
many,TRBJ1-4,TRBV24-1,-,TGTGCCACCAGTGGGGGTAGCTCACCTAATGAAAAACTGTTTTTT,CATSGGSSPNEKLFF
many,TRBJ2-5,TRBV10-3,TRBD2,TGTGCCATCCTAGCGGGAGTTGGGGAGACCCAGTACTTC,CAILAGVGETQYF
many,TRBJ2-7,TRBV20-1,-,TGCAGTGCTAACCACCGGACAGAGACGTACGAGCAGTACTTC,CSANHRTETYEQYF
many,TRBJ2-7,TRBV20-1,TRBD2,TGCAGTGTTAAAGGGCCTAGCGGGAGTTACGAGCAGTACTTC,CSVKGPSGSYEQYF
many,TRBJ1-2,TRBV7-8,-,TGTGCCAGCAGCTCACGGGACGGCTACACCTTC,CASSSRDGYTF
many,TRBJ2-7,TRBV7-9,TRBD1,TGTGCCAGCAGCGGTGAACAGGGGGATATCCCGGGGGCCTACGAGCAGTACTTC,CASSGEQGDIPGAYEQYF
-,TRBJ1-6,TRBV20-1,-,TGCAGTGCCAGCCCCCCCGGCGGGCCAGCTTTTCAGAGGGACAATCATAATTCACCCCTCCACTTT,CSASPPGGPAFQRDNHNSPLHF
-,TRBJ2-5,TRBV5-6,TRBD1,TGTGCCAGCAGCTTCGGGACAGCCGAGACCCAGTACTTC,CASSFGTAETQYF
-,TRBJ2-5,TRBV5-4,-,TGTGCCAGCAGCTTGAAGGCAGCGCATGAGACCCGGTACTTC,CASSLKAAHETRYF
many,TRBJ1-5,TRBV19,TRBD1,TGTGCCAGTACCCGCCTACACGACAGGGGCAATCAGCCCCAGCATTTT,CASTRLHDRGNQPQHF
-,TRBJ2-1,TRBV7-2,TRBD2,TGTGCCAGCAGCAAGGGACTAGCGGGAGGGGGTGAGCAGTTCTTC,CASSKGLAGGGEQFF
many,TRBJ2-5,TRBV5-1,-,TGCGCCAGCAGCAAATACAGGACTCATGGAGAGACCCAGTACTTC,CASSKYRTHGETQYF
few,TRBJ2-1,TRBV18,-,TGTGCCAGCTCACCACCATCGGCGCGTAATGAGCAGTTCTTC,CASSPPSARNEQFF
few,TRBJ1-1,TRBV20-1,-,TGCAGTGCTGGACCTGCAATTGAAGCTTTCTTT,CSAGPAIEAFF
-,TRBJ2-7,TRBV20-1,TRBD2,TGCAGTGCTAGAGGGCTGGTAAGCGGGAGGGCCGTCTACGAGCAGCACTTC,CSARGLVSGRAVYEQHF
many,TRBJ2-1,TRBV4-2,TRBD2,TGTGCCAGCAGCCAAGCAGCGGGAGCGGGAGGGCCATACGAGCAGTTCTTC,CASSQAAGAGGPYEQFF
many,TRBJ2-7,TRBV14,TRBD2,TGTGCCAGCAGCTCAGCGGGGTACGAGCAGTACTTC,CASSSAGYEQYF
-,TRBJ2-5,TRBV29-1,-,TGCAGCGTAGCCGGGGCGGGGGAGACCCAGTACTTC,CSVAGAGETQYF
many,TRBJ2-3,TRBV4-1,-,TGCGCCAGCACCCCAGGAAACACAGATACGCAGTATTTT,CASTPGNTDTQYF
many,TRBJ2-2,TRBV7-6,-,TGTGCCAGCAGCTTAGCGGGAGAGATCGGGGAGCTGTTTTTT,CASSLAGEIGELFF
-,TRBJ2-5,TRBV20-1,-,TGCAGTGCTCCGACTAGCCAAGAGACCCAGTACTTC,CSAPTSQETQYF
many,TRBJ1-4,TRBV5-1,-,TGCGCCAGCAGCGGAAACCCCCTTGAAAAACTGTTTTTT,CASSGNPLEKLFF
many,TRBJ2-2,TRBV9,-,TGTGCCAGCAGCCAAACCGGGACCGGGGAGCTGTTTTTT,CASSQTGTGELFF
many,TRBJ2-2,TRBV4-3,TRBD2,TGCGCCAGCAGCCACCCGACTAGCGGGGCCAACACCGGGGAGCTGTTTTTT,CASSHPTSGANTGELFF
many,TRBJ2-2,TRBV2,TRBD2,TGTGCCACCTCCCTGGGGGGGGACACCGGGGAGCTGTTTTTT,CATSLGGDTGELFF
-,TRBJ1-4,TRBV12-3/TRBV12-4,TRBD1,TGTGCCAGCAGTCCCGGGACAGGTCTTTACAATGAAAAACTGTTTTTT,CASSPGTGLYNEKLFF
many,TRBJ1-2,TRBV6-1,TRBD1,TGTGCCAGCAGTAAACAGGGGGCCCTTCCGAACTATGGCTACACCTTC,CASSKQGALPNYGYTF
-,TRBJ2-5,TRBV7-9,TRBD2,TGTGCCAGCACTTCTCCGGTGGGGGGGGAGACCCGGTACTTC,CASTSPVGGETRYF
many,TRBJ2-1,TRBV5-1,TRBD1,TGCGCCAGCAGCGGTGGGACAGCCAATGAGCAGTTCTTC,CASSGGTANEQFF
many,TRBJ2-3,TRBV10-2,TRBD2,TGCGCCAGCAGTGAGTCGACCCGTAGCGGGAGAACAGATACGCAGTATTTT,CASSESTRSGRTDTQYF
many,TRBJ2-1,TRBV5-1,-,TGCGCCAGCAGCTGGCGGGACCCCTCAGGAGGGAGCTACAATGAGCAGTTCTTC,CASSWRDPSGGSYNEQFF
-,TRBJ2-1,TRBV6-1,-,TGTGCCAGCAATCAGTACCCGGGCACTTACAATGAGCAGTTCTTC,CASNQYPGTYNEQFF
many,TRBJ1-2,TRBV30,-,TGTGCCTGGAGTGTTCAGGGAAAGGGAGGCTATGGCTACACCTTC,CAWSVQGKGGYGYTF
many,TRBJ1-2,TRBV6-5,TRBD1,TGTGCCAGCAGTCACCCTAGGACAGGGGGCGAGGTTGGCTACACCTTC,CASSHPRTGGEVGYTF
few,TRBJ2-2,TRBV11-3,TRBD1,TGTGCCAGCAGCACGACAGGGGTTGCTACCGGGGAGCTGTTTTTT,CASSTTGVATGELFF
many,TRBJ2-3,TRBV12-3/TRBV12-4,-,TGCGCCAGCAGTCGGGACCGGACGGATACGCAGTATTTT,CASSRDRTDTQYF
-,TRBJ2-1,TRBV27,-,TGTGCCAGCAACAAGGGCGGACTGACCTCCTACAATGAGCAGTTCTTC,CASNKGGLTSYNEQFF
-,TRBJ1-2,TRBV6-5,-,TGTGCCAGCAGTCACAAGGGGACCGGCGGCTACACCTTC,CASSHKGTGGYTF